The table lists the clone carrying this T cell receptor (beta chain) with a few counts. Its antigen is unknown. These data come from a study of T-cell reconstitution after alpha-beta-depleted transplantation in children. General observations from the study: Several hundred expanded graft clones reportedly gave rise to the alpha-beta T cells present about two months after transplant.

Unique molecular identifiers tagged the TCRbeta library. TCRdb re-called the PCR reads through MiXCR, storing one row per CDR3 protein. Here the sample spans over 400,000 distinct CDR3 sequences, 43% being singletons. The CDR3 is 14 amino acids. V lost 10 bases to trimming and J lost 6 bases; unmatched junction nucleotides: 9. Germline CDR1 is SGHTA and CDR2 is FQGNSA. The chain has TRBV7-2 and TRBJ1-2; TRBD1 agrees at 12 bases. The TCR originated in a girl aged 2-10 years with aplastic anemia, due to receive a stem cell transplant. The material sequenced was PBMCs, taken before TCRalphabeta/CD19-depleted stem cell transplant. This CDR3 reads CAITGTGGTDGYTF. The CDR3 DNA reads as TGTGCCATCACGGGGACAGGGGGCACTGATGGCTACACCTTC.